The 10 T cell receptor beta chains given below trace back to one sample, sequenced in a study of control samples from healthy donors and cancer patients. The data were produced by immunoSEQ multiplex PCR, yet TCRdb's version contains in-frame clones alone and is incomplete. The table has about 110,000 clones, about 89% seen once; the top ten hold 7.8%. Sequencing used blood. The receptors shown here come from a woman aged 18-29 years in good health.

The CDR3 reads CATSATLVGGHEQFF. DNA of the CDR3: TGTGCCACCAGTGCTACCCTGGTAGGGGGTCATGAGCAGTTCTTC. The J gene is TRBJ2-1, the V gene TRBV24-1; D might be TRBD1 (6 bases). The CDR3 contains 15 residues. From germline, CDR1 is KGHDR and CDR2 SFDVKD. V gave up 5 bases and J gave up 8 bases, with 18 bases separating them.

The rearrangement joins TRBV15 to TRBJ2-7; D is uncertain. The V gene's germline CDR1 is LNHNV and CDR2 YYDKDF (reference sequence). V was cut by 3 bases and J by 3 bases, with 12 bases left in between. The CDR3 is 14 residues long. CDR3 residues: CATSSRLSDYEQYF. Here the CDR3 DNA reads TGTGCCACCAGCAGTAGACTGTCTGACTACGAGCAGTACTTC. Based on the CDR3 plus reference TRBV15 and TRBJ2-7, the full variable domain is DAMVIQNPRYQVTQFGKPVTLSCSQTLNHNVMYWYQQKSSQAPKLLFHYYDKDFNNEADTPDNFQSRRPNTSFCFLDIRSPGLGDTAMYLCATSSRLSDYEQYFGPGTRLTVT.

CDR3 loop: CASSPTSLYEQYF. DNA of the CDR3: TGTGCCAGCAGTCCGACTAGCCTCTACGAGCAGTACTTC. This chain connects TRBV6-6 to TRBJ2-7; 7 nucleotides agree with TRBD2. CDR1 and CDR2 (germline): MNHNY, SVGAGI (reference sequence). Trimming cost V 5 bases and J 3 bases; bases outside gene matches: 4. There are 13 residues in the CDR3.

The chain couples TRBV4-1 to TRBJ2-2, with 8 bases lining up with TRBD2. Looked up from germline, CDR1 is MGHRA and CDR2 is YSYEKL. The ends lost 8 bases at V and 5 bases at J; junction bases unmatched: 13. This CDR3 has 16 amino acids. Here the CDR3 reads CASGDFLAGLTGELFF. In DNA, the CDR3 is TGCGCCAGCGGCGACTTCTTAGCGGGATTGACCGGGGAGCTGTTTTTT.

The CDR3 loop reads CASSPGVNEKLFF. For the CDR3, the DNA is TGTGCCAGCTCACCAGGTGTTAATGAAAAACTGTTTTTT. This chain connects TRBV18 to TRBJ1-4; D gene ambiguous. The CDR3 totals 13 residues. Trimming pared 2 bases from V and 4 bases from J, leaving 5 bases between. CDR1 and CDR2 from the germline V gene are KGHSH and LQKENI.

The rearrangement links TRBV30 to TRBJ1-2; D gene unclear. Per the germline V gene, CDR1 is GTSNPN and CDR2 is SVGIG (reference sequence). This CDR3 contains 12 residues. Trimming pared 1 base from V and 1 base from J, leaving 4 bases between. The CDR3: CAWSGGNYGYTF. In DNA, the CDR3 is TGTGCCTGGAGTGGGGGTAACTATGGCTACACCTTC.

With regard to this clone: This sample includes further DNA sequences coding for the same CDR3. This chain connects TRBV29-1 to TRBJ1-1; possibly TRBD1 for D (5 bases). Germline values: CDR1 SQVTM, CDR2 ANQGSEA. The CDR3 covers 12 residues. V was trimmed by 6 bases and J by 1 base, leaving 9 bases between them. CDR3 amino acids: CSVGTGNTEAFF. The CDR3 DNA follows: TGCAGCGTCGGGACGGGGAACACTGAAGCTTTCTTT. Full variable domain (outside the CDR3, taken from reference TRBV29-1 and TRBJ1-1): SAVISQKPSRDICQRGTSLTIQCQVDSQVTMMFWYRQQPGQSLTLIATANQGSEATYESGFVIDKFPISRPNLTFSTLTVSNMSPEDSSIYLCSVGTGNTEAFFGQGTRLTVV.

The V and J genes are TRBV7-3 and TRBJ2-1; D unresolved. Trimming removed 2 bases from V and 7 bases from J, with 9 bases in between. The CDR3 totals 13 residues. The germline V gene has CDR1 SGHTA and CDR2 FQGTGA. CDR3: CASSLFYRNEQFF. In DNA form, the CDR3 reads TGTGCCAGCAGCTTATTTTATAGGAATGAGCAGTTCTTC.

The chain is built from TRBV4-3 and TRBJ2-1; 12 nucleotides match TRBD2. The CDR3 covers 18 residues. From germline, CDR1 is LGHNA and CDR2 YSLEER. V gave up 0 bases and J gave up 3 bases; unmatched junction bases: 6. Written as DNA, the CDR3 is TGCGCCAGCAGCCAAGATTTGGGGGGACTAGCGGGCTACAATGAGCAGTTCTTC. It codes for CASSQDLGGLAGYNEQFF.

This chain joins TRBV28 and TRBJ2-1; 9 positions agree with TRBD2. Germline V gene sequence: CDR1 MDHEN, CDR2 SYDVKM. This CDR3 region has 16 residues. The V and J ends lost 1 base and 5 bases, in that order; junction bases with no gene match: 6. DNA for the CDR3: TGTGCCAGCAGTTTATCGGCGGGAGGGCCCCACAATGAGCAGTTCTTC. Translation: CASSLSAGGPHNEQFF.